This T cell receptor (beta chain) was identified in a study of OX40 agonist ivuxolimab in advanced cancers. On the study more broadly: Partial responses were observed in three patients, of whom one had hepatocellular carcinoma and two had cutaneous melanoma.

Note on this clone: Its antigen is currently unknown.

Profiled with immunoSEQ multiplex PCR; TCRdb holds only in-frame clones, not every one. This sample carries fewer than 95,000 clones, roughly nine tenths of them seen once, and the ten largest clones take approximately 3.6%. Overall study results and limits: Partial responders dosed at 0.1-3.0 mg/kg displayed clonal expansion ranking among the lowest.

Germline V gene data show CDR1 as SGHDT and CDR2 as YYEEEE. The CDR3 totals 14 residues. Trimming shortened V by 1 base and J by 9 bases, and 14 bases separated the two germline ends. The receptor's source is an adult with an advanced solid tumor such as melanoma, head and neck, liver or kidney cancer. The genes are TRBV5-6 and TRBJ1-5; the D gene is possibly TRBD1 (6 bases). This specimen consisted of CD4+ or CD8+ T cells sorted from blood, obtained in a trial of the OX40 agonist ivuxolimab. In DNA form, the CDR3 reads TGTGCCAGCAGCTTGCTCAGGGGTGAGCGGCCCCAGCATTTT. Translating gives CASSLLRGERPQHF.